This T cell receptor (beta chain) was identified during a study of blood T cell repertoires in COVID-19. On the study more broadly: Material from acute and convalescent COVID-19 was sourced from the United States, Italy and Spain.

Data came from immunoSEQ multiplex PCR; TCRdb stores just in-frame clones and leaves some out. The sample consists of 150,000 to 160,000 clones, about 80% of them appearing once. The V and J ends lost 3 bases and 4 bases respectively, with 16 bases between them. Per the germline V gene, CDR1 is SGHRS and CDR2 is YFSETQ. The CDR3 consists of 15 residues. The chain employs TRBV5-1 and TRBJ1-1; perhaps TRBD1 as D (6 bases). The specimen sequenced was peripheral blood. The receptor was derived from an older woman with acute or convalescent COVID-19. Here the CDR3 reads CASSSEGRGTTEAFF. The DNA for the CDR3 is TGCGCCAGCAGCTCGGAGGGGAGGGGGACCACTGAAGCTTTCTTT.